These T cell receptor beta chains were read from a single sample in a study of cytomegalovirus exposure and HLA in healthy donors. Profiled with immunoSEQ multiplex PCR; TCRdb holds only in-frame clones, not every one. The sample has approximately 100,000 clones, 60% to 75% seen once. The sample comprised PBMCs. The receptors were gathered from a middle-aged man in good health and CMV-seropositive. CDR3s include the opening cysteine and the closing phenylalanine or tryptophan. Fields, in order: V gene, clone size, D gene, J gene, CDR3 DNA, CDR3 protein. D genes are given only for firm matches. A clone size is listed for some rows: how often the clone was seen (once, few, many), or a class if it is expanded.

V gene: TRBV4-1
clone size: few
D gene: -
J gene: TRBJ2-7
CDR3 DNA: TGCGCCAGCAGCCAAGATCGAGGGTCCCCCGGCTACGAGCAGTACTTC
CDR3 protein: CASSQDRGSPGYEQYF

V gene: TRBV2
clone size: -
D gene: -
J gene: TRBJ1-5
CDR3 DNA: TGTGCCAGCAGTGTCCCTGGGAGGCGGGTCAATCAGCCCCAGCATTTT
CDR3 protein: CASSVPGRRVNQPQHF

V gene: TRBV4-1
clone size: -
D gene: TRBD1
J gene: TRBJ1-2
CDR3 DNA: TGCGCCAGCAGCCAAGTGACCCGGGACAGACTATACCGAAACTATGGCTACACCTTC
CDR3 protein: CASSQVTRDRLYRNYGYTF

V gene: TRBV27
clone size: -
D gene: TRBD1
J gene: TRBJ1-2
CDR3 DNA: TGTGCCAGCAGTCGGACAGGGGGCGGCTACACCTTC
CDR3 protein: CASSRTGGGYTF

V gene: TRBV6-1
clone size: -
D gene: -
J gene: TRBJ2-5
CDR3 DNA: TGTGCCAGCAGTGAACGGAACAGGCAAGAGACCCAGTACTTC
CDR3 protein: CASSERNRQETQYF

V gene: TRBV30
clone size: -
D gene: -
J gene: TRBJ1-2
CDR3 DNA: TGTGCCTGGGCAGGGTCCCCCTATGGCTACACCTTC
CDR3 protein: CAWAGSPYGYTF

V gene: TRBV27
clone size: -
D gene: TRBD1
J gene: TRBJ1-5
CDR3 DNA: TGTGCCAGCAGTTTATCCCGGGGACAGGGCTTTAGCAATCAGCCCCAGCATTTT
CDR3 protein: CASSLSRGQGFSNQPQHF

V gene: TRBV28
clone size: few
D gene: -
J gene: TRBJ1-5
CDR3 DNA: TGTGCCAGCAGTTTAAACAGGCATAATCAGCCCCAGCATTTT
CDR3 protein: CASSLNRHNQPQHF

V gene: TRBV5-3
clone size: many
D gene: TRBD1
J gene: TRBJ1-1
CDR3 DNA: TGTGCCAGCACCCGGGGGGACAGGGGATCGAACACTGAAGCTTTCTTT
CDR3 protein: CASTRGDRGSNTEAFF

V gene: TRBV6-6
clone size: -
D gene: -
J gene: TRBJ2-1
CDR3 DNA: TGTGCCAGCAGTTTAGCGTACAATGAGCAGTTCTTC
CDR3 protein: CASSLAYNEQFF

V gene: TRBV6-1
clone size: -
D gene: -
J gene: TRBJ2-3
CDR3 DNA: TGTGCCAGCAGTGTGGAGGGACGCACAGATACGCAGTATTTT
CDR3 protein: CASSVEGRTDTQYF

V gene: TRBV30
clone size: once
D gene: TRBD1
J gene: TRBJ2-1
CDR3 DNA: TGTGCCTGGAGGAGGGGGCATGAGCAGTTCTTC
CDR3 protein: CAWRRGHEQFF

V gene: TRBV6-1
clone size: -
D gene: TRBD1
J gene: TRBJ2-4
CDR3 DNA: TGTGCCAGCAGTGAAGCGGGACAGGGGTTAGCCAAAAACATTCAGTACTTC
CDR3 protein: CASSEAGQGLAKNIQYF

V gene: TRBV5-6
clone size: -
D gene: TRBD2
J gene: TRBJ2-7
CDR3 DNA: TGTGCCAGCTCCCTTTCAGCGGGAGGGCCCCTCCACGAGCAGTACTTC
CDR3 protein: CASSLSAGGPLHEQYF

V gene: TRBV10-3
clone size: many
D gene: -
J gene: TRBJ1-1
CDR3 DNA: TGTGCCATCAGTGAGTCCCAAGCGATTGGGACTGAAGCTTTCTTT
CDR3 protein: CAISESQAIGTEAFF

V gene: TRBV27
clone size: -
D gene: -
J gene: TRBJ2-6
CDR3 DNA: TGTGCCAGCAGTAGCAACCGCTTTGACTCTGGGGCCAACGTCCTGACTTTC
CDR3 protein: CASSSNRFDSGANVLTF

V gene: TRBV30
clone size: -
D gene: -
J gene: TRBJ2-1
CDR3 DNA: TGTGCCTGGAGTGTCATGAGGGAGACTCAAGGGTTCTTC
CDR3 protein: CAWSVMRETQGFF

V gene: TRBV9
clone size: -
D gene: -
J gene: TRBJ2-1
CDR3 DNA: TGTGCCAGCAGCGGGAGTTCCTACAATGAGCAGTTCTTC
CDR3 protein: CASSGSSYNEQFF

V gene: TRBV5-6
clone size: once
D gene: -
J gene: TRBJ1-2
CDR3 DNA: TGTGCCAGCAGCTTCGGAGACAACTATGGCTACACCTTC
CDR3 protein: CASSFGDNYGYTF

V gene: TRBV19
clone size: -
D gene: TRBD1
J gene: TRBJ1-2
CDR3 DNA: TGTGCCAGTAGTATTACGACAGGGCCCTATGGCTACACCTTC
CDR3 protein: CASSITTGPYGYTF

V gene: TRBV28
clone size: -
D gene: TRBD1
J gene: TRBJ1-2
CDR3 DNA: TGTGCCAGCAGTTTATTCGGGGACAGATATGGCTACACCTTC
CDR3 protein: CASSLFGDRYGYTF

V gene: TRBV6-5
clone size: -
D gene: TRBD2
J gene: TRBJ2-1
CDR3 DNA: TGTGCCAGCAGTTACGCTAGCGGGAGTGTCAATGAGCAGTTCTTC
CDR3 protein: CASSYASGSVNEQFF

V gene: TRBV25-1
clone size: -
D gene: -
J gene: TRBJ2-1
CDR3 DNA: TGTGCCAGCAGGGAGGGTCCCTACAATGAGCAGTTCTTC
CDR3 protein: CASREGPYNEQFF

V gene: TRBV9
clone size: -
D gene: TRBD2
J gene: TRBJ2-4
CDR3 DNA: TGTGCCAGCAGCGTAGCTAGCGGGAGCCCTGTTGACATTCAGTACTTC
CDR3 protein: CASSVASGSPVDIQYF

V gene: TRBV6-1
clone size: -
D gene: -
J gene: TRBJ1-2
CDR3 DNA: TGTGCCAGCAGTGAGGGGGGGCGCGGCGATGGCTACACCTTC
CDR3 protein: CASSEGGRGDGYTF

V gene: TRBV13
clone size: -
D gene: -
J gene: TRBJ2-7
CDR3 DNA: TGTGCCAGCAGCTTAGGAGGGAGGAGCTCCTACGAGCAGTACTTC
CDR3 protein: CASSLGGRSSYEQYF

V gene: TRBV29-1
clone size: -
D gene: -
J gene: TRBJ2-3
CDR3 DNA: TGCAGCGCCGGGATCTTAGTTACAGATACGCAGTATTTT
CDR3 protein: CSAGILVTDTQYF

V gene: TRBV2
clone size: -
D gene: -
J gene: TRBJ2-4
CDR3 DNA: TGTGCCAGCAGTGGGAATTTCCGCAGGGTTCCCAAAAACATTCAGTACTTC
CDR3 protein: CASSGNFRRVPKNIQYF

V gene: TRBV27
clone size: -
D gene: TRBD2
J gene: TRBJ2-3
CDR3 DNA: TGTGCCAGCAGTTTATCGGGCGGGAGGAGCACAGATACGCAGTATTTT
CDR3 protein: CASSLSGGRSTDTQYF

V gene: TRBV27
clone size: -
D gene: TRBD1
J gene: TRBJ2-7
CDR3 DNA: TGTGCCAGCAGTCCCTCGGGACAGGGCCTGTACGAGCAGTACTTC
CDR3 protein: CASSPSGQGLYEQYF

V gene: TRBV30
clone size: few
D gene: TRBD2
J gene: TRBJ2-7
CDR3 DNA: TGTGCCTGGAGTGGGGGACTAGCGGGAGGGGTCTCGACCTACGAGCAGTACTTC
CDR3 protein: CAWSGGLAGGVSTYEQYF

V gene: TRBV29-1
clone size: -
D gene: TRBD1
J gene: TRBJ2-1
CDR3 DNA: TGCAGCGTCGGACAGGGAGTCGATGAGCAGTTCTTC
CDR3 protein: CSVGQGVDEQFF

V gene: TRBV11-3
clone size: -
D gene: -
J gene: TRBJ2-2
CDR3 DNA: TGTGCCAGCAGCTTAGATCGAGGAACCGGGGAGCTGTTTTTT
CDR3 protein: CASSLDRGTGELFF

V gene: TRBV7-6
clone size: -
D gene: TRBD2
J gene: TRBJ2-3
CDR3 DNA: TGTGCCAGCAGCCCACTCCTTCTAGCGGGAGAAAGTACAGATACGCAGTATTTT
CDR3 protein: CASSPLLLAGESTDTQYF

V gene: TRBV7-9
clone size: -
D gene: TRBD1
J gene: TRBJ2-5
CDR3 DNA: TGTGCCAGCAGCTCGAAGGACAGGGATCAAGAGACCCAGTACTTC
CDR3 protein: CASSSKDRDQETQYF

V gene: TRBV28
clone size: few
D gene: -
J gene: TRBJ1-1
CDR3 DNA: TGTGCCACCAATCACCGGGGGGGAAAGGCTGAAGCTTTCTTT
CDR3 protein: CATNHRGGKAEAFF

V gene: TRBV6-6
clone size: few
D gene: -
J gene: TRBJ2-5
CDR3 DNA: TGTGCCAGCAGTTACGGCCTAGGTTCAGAGACCCAGTACTTC
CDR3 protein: CASSYGLGSETQYF

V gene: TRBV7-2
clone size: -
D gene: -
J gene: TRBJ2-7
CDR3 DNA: TGTGCCAGCAGCGGGAGTTCCTCGAGCTCCTACGAGCAGTACTTC
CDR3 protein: CASSGSSSSSYEQYF

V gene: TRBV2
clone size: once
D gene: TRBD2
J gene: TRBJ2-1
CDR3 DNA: TGTGCCAGCAGGGGATTACTAGCGGGAGTGGCCAATGAGCAGTTCTTC
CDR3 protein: CASRGLLAGVANEQFF

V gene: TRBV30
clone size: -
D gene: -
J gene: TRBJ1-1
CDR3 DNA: TGTGCCTGGATTATCGGGGTGGGCACTGAAGCTTTCTTT
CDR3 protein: CAWIIGVGTEAFF

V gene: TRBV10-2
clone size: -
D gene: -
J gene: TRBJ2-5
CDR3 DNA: TGCGCCAGCAGTGAGCCAAAAACTAGTTACCAAGAGACCCAGTACTTC
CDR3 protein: CASSEPKTSYQETQYF

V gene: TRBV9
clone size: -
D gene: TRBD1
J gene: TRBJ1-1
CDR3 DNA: TGTGCCAGCAGCGTAGGGGACAGGGACACTGAAGCTTTCTTT
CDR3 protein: CASSVGDRDTEAFF